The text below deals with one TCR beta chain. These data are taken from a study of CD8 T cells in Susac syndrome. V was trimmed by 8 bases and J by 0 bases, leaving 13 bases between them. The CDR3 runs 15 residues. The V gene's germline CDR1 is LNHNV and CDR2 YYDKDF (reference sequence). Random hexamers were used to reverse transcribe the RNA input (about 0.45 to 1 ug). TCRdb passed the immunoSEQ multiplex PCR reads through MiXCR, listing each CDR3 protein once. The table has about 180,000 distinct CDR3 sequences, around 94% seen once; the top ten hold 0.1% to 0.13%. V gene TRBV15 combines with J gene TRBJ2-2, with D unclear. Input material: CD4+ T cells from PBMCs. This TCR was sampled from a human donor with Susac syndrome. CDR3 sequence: CATRLMRANTGELFF. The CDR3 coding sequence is TGTGCCACCCGCCTTATGCGAGCGAACACCGGGGAGCTGTTTTTT.